The entry below describes one T cell receptor (beta chain). Its antigen is currently unknown. The germline V gene has CDR1 SGHDT and CDR2 YYEEEE. The CDR3 loop spans 12 amino acids. V lost 7 bases, J lost 0 bases, and 8 bases lay in between. This entry belongs to a study of cytotoxic CD8 clonotypes in ibrutinib-treated CLL. TCRdb's table, derived via immunoSEQ multiplex PCR, lists solely in-frame clones and lacks some. The table records 150,000 or so clones, over 75% of them present only once. Study conclusions and caveats: Treatment left the uncommon public clonotypes either contracted or stable in frequency. There were differences in sampling times between sustained-remission and progressing patients. While tracking circulating CD8+ T-cell counts, baseline clonality exceeded that of age-matched healthy donors.

This sequence was found in a human donor with chronic lymphocytic leukemia. The V call is TRBV5-6, the J call TRBJ2-7, with D tentatively TRBD1 or TRBD2 (5 bases each). The starting material was PBMCs, obtained after 24 months of ibrutinib treatment. This CDR3 reads CASGGRSYEQYF. DNA for the CDR3: TGTGCCAGCGGGGGTCGCTCCTACGAGCAGTACTTC.